Below, 28 T cell receptor beta chains from the same sample are listed, as sequenced in a study of shared clonotypes between healthy human individuals. Here immunoSEQ multiplex PCR was the method, and the copy in TCRdb shows in-frame clones only, minus some. The table lists some 1,400,000 clones, roughly 96% of them singletons. What was sequenced was naive CD4+ T cells sorted from blood. The subset here: CD45RA+ positively selected. The receptors stem from a man aged 30 to 45 in good health.

The chain couples TRBV28 to TRBJ2-6, with TRBD1 as a possible D gene (5 bases). The CDR3 runs 16 residues. Trimming pared 6 bases from V and 2 bases from J, leaving 14 bases between. Germline values: CDR1 MDHEN, CDR2 SYDVKM. The CDR3 nucleotides read TGTGCCAGCAGCCCCTGGCAGGGCCCTGGGGCCAACGTCCTGACTTTC. Its translation is CASSPWQGPGANVLTF.

The rearrangement links TRBV9 to TRBJ2-7; TRBD1 aligns across 7 bases. Per germline, CDR1 SGDLS and CDR2 YYNGEE. After removal of 7 bases from V and 2 bases from J, the junction contained 6 bases not matched to a gene. This CDR3 is built from 13 residues. This chain's CDR3 is CASGPGQTYEQYF. Here the CDR3 DNA reads TGTGCCAGCGGACCGGGACAGACCTACGAGCAGTACTTC.

The gene calls are TRBV28 and TRBJ2-1, with 8 bases lining up with TRBD1. The CDR3 length is 14 residues. With V trimmed by 5 bases and J by 9 bases, 9 bases remained unmatched. Germline loops: CDR1 MDHEN, CDR2 SYDVKM. The CDR3 here is CASSTQDRGVEQFF. The CDR3 DNA reads as TGTGCCAGCAGTACCCAAGACAGGGGCGTTGAGCAGTTCTTC.

The chain couples TRBV15 to TRBJ2-7; D is ambiguous. The CDR3 spans 14 residues. V lost 3 bases, J lost 3 bases, and 12 bases lay in between. Germline CDR1 and CDR2: LNHNV and YYDKDF (reference sequence). The DNA of the CDR3 is TGTGCCACCAGCAGTCTCCGGGTAGGCTACGAGCAGTACTTC. Translated: CATSSLRVGYEQYF.

In this sample, this clone turned up a few times. The chain has TRBV7-9 and TRBJ1-2; 8 positions match TRBD1. V dropped 0 bases and J dropped 7; count of bases not matched to a gene: 4. The length of the CDR3 is 14 residues. Germline loops: CDR1 SEHNR, CDR2 FQNEAQ (reference sequence). The CDR3 spells CASSLAAGGGGYTF. The CDR3 DNA sequence: TGTGCCAGCAGCTTAGCGGCAGGGGGCGGTGGCTACACCTTC.

V is TRBV6-6 and J is TRBJ1-1; the D is unclear. Germline values: CDR1 MNHNY, CDR2 SVGAGI (reference sequence). V lost 2 bases, J lost 3 bases, and 13 bases lay in between. CDR3 size: 15 residues. CDR3 in DNA: TGTGCCAGCAGTTACGCGGCACCTAATTACACTGAAGCTTTCTTT. Translation gives CASSYAAPNYTEAFF.

This sequence joins TRBV7-8 and TRBJ2-7; tentative D call: TRBD1 (5 bases). The CDR3 has 15 residues. CDR1 and CDR2 (germline): SGHVS, FQNEAQ. V shed 3 bases and J shed 5 bases, with 17 bases lying between them. CDR3: CASSFYPGSSDEQYF. CDR3 sequence (DNA): TGTGCCAGCAGCTTTTATCCAGGGTCGTCTGACGAGCAGTACTTC.

V is TRBV7-3 and J is TRBJ2-3; tentatively, D is TRBD2 (5 bases). In germline, CDR1 is SGHTA, CDR2 FQGTGA. Trimming took 2 bases from V and 0 from J, leaving 12 bases between them. The CDR3 has 16 residues. The CDR3 loop reads CASSLSGGLSTDTQYF. DNA for the CDR3: TGTGCCAGCAGCTTATCGGGCGGGTTGAGCACAGATACGCAGTATTTT.

CDR3 sequence: CARTGKGRGLSNTGELFF. CDR3 DNA: TGTGCCAGGACGGGGAAGGGCAGGGGCCTTTCGAACACCGGGGAGCTGTTTTTT. The rearrangement links TRBV21-1 to TRBJ2-2; the listed D gene, TRBD1, was not tested against the DNA. TRBV21-1 corresponds to a pseudogene. The CDR3 is made up of 18 amino acids.

The rearrangement links TRBV5-4 to TRBJ1-1; 8 bases map to TRBD1. J was trimmed by 3 bases and V by 7 bases; bases with no gene match: 5. The CDR3 contains 13 residues. Germline V CDR1 and CDR2: SGHNT, YYREEE (reference sequence). Here the CDR3 reads CASARGQDTEAFF. The CDR3 DNA follows: TGTGCCAGCGCCAGGGGGCAGGACACTGAAGCTTTCTTT.

The rearrangement links TRBV18 to TRBJ1-5; no firm D call. There are 17 residues in the CDR3. Trimming stripped 6 bases from V and 9 bases from J, with 27 bases between. The germline CDR1 and CDR2 sequences are KGHSH and LQKENI. CDR3 in DNA: TGTGCCAGCTCTCCCACCTCCAGGTTTCTGATCCCTCTGCCCCAGCATTTT. This translates into CASSPTSRFLIPLPQHF.

The V gene is TRBV9, the J gene TRBJ2-3, with D perhaps TRBD1 (5 bases). Germline V gene data show CDR1 as SGDLS and CDR2 as YYNGEE. The CDR3 has 15 residues. V was pared by 6 bases and J by 2 bases, with 16 bases between. In DNA form, the CDR3 reads TGTGCCAGCACCTGGGCGGACATAGACACAGATACGCAGTATTTT. Residues: CASTWADIDTDTQYF. The entire variable domain, with the rest obtained from reference TRBV9 and TRBJ2-3, is as follows: DSGVTQTPKHLITATGQRVTLRCSPRSGDLSVYWYQQSLDQGLQFLIQYYNGEERAKGNILERFSAQQFPDLHSELNLSSLELGDSALYFCASTWADIDTDTQYFGPGTRLTVL.

The CDR3: CASSLLRFPSNPNYGYTF. Here the CDR3 DNA reads TGTGCCAGCAGCTTACTTCGGTTCCCCTCGAATCCTAACTATGGCTACACCTTC. The V call is TRBV7-8, the J call TRBJ1-2; the D is unclear. Per germline, CDR1 SGHVS and CDR2 FQNEAQ. The ends were cut back, 2 bases at V and 0 bases at J, with 19 bases in the middle. The CDR3 spans 18 residues. The full variable domain, completed using reference TRBV7-8 and TRBJ1-2, is GAGVSQSPRYKVAKRGQDVALRCDPISGHVSLFWYQQALGQGPEFLTYFQNEAQLDKSGLPSDRFFAERPEGSVSTLKIQRTQQEDSAVYLCASSLLRFPSNPNYGYTFGSGTRLTVV.

CDR3 bases: TGTGCCAGCAGCCAAGATATACGGGAGACCCAGTACTTC. Translated: CASSQDIRETQYF. V is TRBV14 and J is TRBJ2-5; no clear D. CDR3 size: 13 residues. V lost 0 bases and J lost 5, with 7 bases in between. Looked up from germline, CDR1 is SGHDN and CDR2 is FVKESK.

V and J are TRBV5-6 and TRBJ2-7, with TRBD1 identical over 8 bases. CDR3 length equals 17 residues. The junction had 16 bases not matched to a gene; V was cut back by 4 bases and J by 4 bases. CDR1 and CDR2 from the germline V gene are SGHDT and YYEEEE. CDR3 amino acids: CASSARAGTGIIYEQYF. The CDR3 DNA is TGTGCCAGCAGCGCGAGAGCCGGGACAGGAATTATATACGAGCAGTACTTC.

V usage is TRBV28 and J usage is TRBJ2-7, with D perhaps TRBD1 or TRBD2 (6 bases each). This CDR3 has 14 amino acids. The germline V and J ends were trimmed by 2 bases and 2 bases, with 10 bases remaining between them. The V gene's germline CDR1 is MDHEN and CDR2 SYDVKM. The CDR3 loop is CASSLRGEPYEQYF. The CDR3 DNA is TGTGCCAGCAGTTTAAGGGGGGAACCCTACGAGCAGTACTTC.

The chain recombines TRBV6-1 with TRBJ2-5, with TRBD1 identical over 7 bases. Trimming at V came to 3 bases and at J to 5 bases, leaving 3 bases not matched to a gene. This CDR3 has 13 residues. From germline, CDR1 is MNHNS and CDR2 SASEGT. CDR3 residues: CASSEVRGETQYF. In nucleotides, the CDR3 is TGTGCCAGCAGTGAGGTCAGGGGGGAGACCCAGTACTTC.

The chain recombines TRBV5-4 with TRBJ1-1; 9 bases align to TRBD1. CDR1 and CDR2 (germline): SGHNT, YYREEE (reference sequence). CDR3 size: 16 residues. Germline trimming cut 4 bases from V and 2 bases from J; bases unmatched to any gene: 9. Written as DNA, the CDR3 is TGTGCCAGCAGCCCAACAGGGGGCGCTTACAACACTGAAGCTTTCTTT. Translation: CASSPTGGAYNTEAFF.

The V call is TRBV15, the J call TRBJ2-3; D possibly corresponds to TRBD2 (5 bases). The CDR3 consists of 16 residues. The V gene's germline CDR1 is LNHNV and CDR2 YYDKDF (reference sequence). Trimming took off 0 bases at V and 3 bases at J, with 13 bases between the two ends. The CDR3 spells CATSRDAGGWTDTQYF. The CDR3 DNA is TGTGCCACCAGCAGAGATGCCGGCGGGTGGACAGATACGCAGTATTTT.

The chain links TRBV4-3 to TRBJ2-1; no clear D. Trimming stripped 3 bases from V and 12 bases from J, with 15 bases between. The germline CDR1 and CDR2 sequences are LGHNA and YSLEER. There are 13 residues in the CDR3. The CDR3 reads CASSQVTRNRQFF. CDR3 coding DNA: TGCGCCAGCAGCCAGGTTACGAGGAACAGGCAGTTCTTC.

V and J are TRBV4-3 and TRBJ2-5; D remains ambiguous. The CDR3 consists of 13 residues. With 2 bases removed from V and 2 bases from J, the gap between germline ends came to 6 bases. The germline V gene has CDR1 LGHNA and CDR2 YSLEER. The CDR3 nucleotides are TGCGCCAGCAGCCAACTGATACAAGAGACCCAGTACTTC. This translates into CASSQLIQETQYF.

V gene TRBV11-3 combines with J gene TRBJ2-3; D call uncertain. V lost 0 bases to trimming and J lost 3 bases, with 4 bases between them. Germline V gives CDR1 SGHNT, CDR2 YENEEA. The CDR3 has 13 residues. CDR3 bases: TGTGCCAGCAGCTTAGATCAGACAGATACGCAGTATTTT. Translating gives CASSLDQTDTQYF.

This chain links TRBV6-1 with TRBJ1-5, with D possibly being TRBD1 (6 bases). This CDR3 spans 16 amino acids. CDR1 is MNHNS and CDR2 is SASEGT in the germline V gene. The V gene lost 4 bases and the J gene lost 0 bases, with 13 bases spanning the gap. The CDR3 protein is CASSVTGTLSNQPQHF. DNA of the CDR3: TGTGCCAGCAGTGTAACCGGGACACTTAGCAATCAGCCCCAGCATTTT.

CDR3 bases: TGCGCCAGCGGACGGGACCCAGATACGCAGTATTTT. It encodes CASGRDPDTQYF. The chain carries TRBV10-1 and TRBJ2-3, with D perhaps being TRBD1 or TRBD2 (5 bases each). The germline V gene encodes CDR1 WNHNN and CDR2 SYGVQD (reference sequence). Trimming left V 8 bases short and J 4 bases short, with 10 bases between. The CDR3 is made up of 12 amino acids.

The rearrangement joins TRBV9 to TRBJ1-5; maybe TRBD1 (6 bases). Germline CDR1 reads SGDLS; CDR2 reads YYNGEE. The CDR3 is 14 amino acids. Trimming took off 3 bases at V and 2 bases at J, with 9 bases between the two ends. Written as DNA, the CDR3 is TGTGCCAGCAGCGAAGGGGGGGGCAATCAGCCCCAGCATTTT. This gives the protein CASSEGGGNQPQHF.

The rearrangement joins TRBV7-6 to TRBJ2-1; 13 nucleotides align to TRBD2. Germline trimming cut 3 bases from V and 1 base from J; bases unmatched to any gene: 12. CDR3 length: 20 amino acids. Per the germline V gene, CDR1 is SGHVS and CDR2 is FNYEAQ. The CDR3 region has the DNA TGTGCCAGCAGCTTTAGAGGACTAGCGGGAGTAAAAGGTTCCTACAATGAGCAGTTCTTC. Translating gives CASSFRGLAGVKGSYNEQFF. Variable domain in full (rest from reference TRBV7-6 and TRBJ2-1): GAGVSQSPRYKVTKRGQDVALRCDPISGHVSLYWYRQALGQGPEFLTYFNYEAQQDKSGLPNDRFSAERPEGSISTLTIQRTEQRDSAMYRCASSFRGLAGVKGSYNEQFFGPGTRLTVL.

The DNA for the CDR3 is TGTGCCAGCAGCCAAGATGGACTAGTAAGGGGGGAGACCCAGTACTTC. Its protein product is CASSQDGLVRGETQYF. The chain combines TRBV14 with TRBJ2-5, with a weak D call TRBD2 (7 bases). V was cut by 0 bases and J by 5 bases, with 16 bases left in between. This CDR3 is 16 amino acids long. The germline CDR1 and CDR2 sequences are SGHDN and FVKESK.

In its sample, this clone was seen once. The chain joins TRBV6-1 to TRBJ2-3, with 9 bases identical to TRBD1. This CDR3 is 15 amino acids long. The junction had 5 bases not matched to a gene; V was cut back by 4 bases and J by 3 bases. The germline CDR1 and CDR2 sequences are MNHNS and SASEGT. The CDR3: CASSGGQGVTDTQYF. The CDR3 DNA follows: TGTGCCAGCAGTGGGGGACAGGGAGTAACAGATACGCAGTATTTT.